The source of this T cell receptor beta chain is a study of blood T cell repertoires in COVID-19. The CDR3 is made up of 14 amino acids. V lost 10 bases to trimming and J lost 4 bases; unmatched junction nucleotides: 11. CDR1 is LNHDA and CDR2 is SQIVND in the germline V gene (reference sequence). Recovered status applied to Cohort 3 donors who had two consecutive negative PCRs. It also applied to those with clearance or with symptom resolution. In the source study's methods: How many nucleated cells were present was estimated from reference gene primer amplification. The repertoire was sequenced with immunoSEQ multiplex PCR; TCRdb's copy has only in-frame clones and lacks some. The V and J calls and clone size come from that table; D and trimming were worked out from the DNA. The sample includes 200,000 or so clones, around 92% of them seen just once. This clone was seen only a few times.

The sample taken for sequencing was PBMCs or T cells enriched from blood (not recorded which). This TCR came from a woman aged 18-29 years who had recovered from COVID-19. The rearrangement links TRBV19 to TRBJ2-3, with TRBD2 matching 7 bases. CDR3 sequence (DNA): TGTGCCACTAAAAAAGCGGGGAAACCAGATACGCAGTATTTT. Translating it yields CATKKAGKPDTQYF.